This section outlines one T cell receptor beta chain sequence together with its context. The antigen is undetermined. The table came from immunoSEQ multiplex PCR; TCRdb's copy has only in-frame clones and leaves some out. The sample holds 550,000 to 800,000 clones, 90% seen once. These data belong to a study of shared clonotypes between healthy human individuals. Regarding the study as a whole: Across subsets, estimated richness was generally greater for naive than for memory populations.

This CDR3 has 16 amino acids. The TCR sequence derives from a man aged 18 to 35 in good health. Some clones in this sample may be carry-over from other donors' samples. This chain connects TRBV21-1 to TRBJ2-7; the table's D gene call, TRBD1, was not cross checked with the DNA. TRBV21-1 is tagged as a pseudogene. The sequenced sample consisted of memory CD8+ T cells from PBMCs. Subset defined: CD45RO+ cells pooled with CCR7-negative TemRA cells. CDR3 bases: TGTGCCAGCAGCAAGCAACAGGGAAAAGGGCAAAACGAGCAGTACTTC. Its protein is CASSKQQGKGQNEQYF.